This T cell receptor beta chain was profiled in a study of T cell responses to AZD1222 COVID-19 vaccine. Study-wide points: Clonal diversity may have been underestimated in mostly white British donors. Sampling that yielded the repertoires occurred only after the peak T cell response. Just 5 to 7 AZD1222 recipients were seropositive at baseline.

Pooling of second doses given at about 4 or about 12 weeks was done. The protocol was immunoSEQ multiplex PCR, while the TCRdb copy is restricted to in-frame clones and leaves out a portion. This sample has under 150,000 clones, with roughly 90% found just once. CDR3 length: 14 amino acids. Trimming left V 5 bases short and J 5 bases short, with 17 bases between. Germline loops: CDR1 SGHRS, CDR2 YFSETQ. As for this clone: What it binds is unknown.

The sequence derives from an adult who received the AZD1222 COVID-19 vaccine. The chain couples TRBV5-1 to TRBJ2-7; D is perhaps TRBD2 (5 bases). The specimen comprised peripheral blood, sampled 28 days after the second AZD1222 dose. The CDR3 nucleotides read TGCGCCAGCAGTCGGTTGAGTAGCGTCCACGAGCAGTACTTC. Encoded protein: CASSRLSSVHEQYF.